One sample yielded the 3 T cell receptor beta chains listed below, sequenced in a study of blood T cell repertoires in COVID-19 (dated by TCRdb to between 2020 and 2021). The protocol used for the library was the immunoSEQ multiplex PCR assay. TCRdb re-hosts the immuneACCESS table, in-frame sequences only. Its copies lack some clones; in the studies checked, an unresolved V gene accounts for under half of them, and the cause for the rest is not known. This sample holds approximately 210,000 clones; 85% to 90% were observed only once. Roughly 4.7% of the sample is in the top ten clones. The sequenced material came from peripheral blood. Receptors originate from a human donor in a cohort sampled during active COVID-19.

The chain employs TRBV5-6 and TRBJ2-3; 10 positions match TRBD2. Germline V gives CDR1 SGHDT, CDR2 YYEEEE. This CDR3 spans 16 amino acids. Unmatched junction bases numbered 3, after V lost 1 base and J lost 1 base. CDR3 loop: CASSLRLAGGTDTQYF. The CDR3 coding sequence is TGTGCCAGCAGCTTGAGGCTAGCGGGGGGCACAGATACGCAGTATTTT. The variable domain in full, completed from reference TRBV5-6 and TRBJ2-3, reads DAGVTQSPTHLIKTRGQQVTLRCSPKSGHDTVSWYQQALGQGPQFIFQYYEEEERQRGNFPDRFSGHQFPNYSSELNVNALLLGDSALYLCASSLRLAGGTDTQYFGPGTRLTVL.

The rearrangement links TRBV3-1 (or the pseudogene TRBV3-2) to TRBJ1-5; 7 nucleotides line up with TRBD1. The V gene end was trimmed by 4 bases and the J gene end by 4 bases; junction bases not matched to a gene: 1. Germline assignment: CDR1 LGHDT and CDR2 YNNKEL (reference sequence). The CDR3 spans 13 residues. CDR3 loop: CASSPTGNQPQHF. DNA for the CDR3: TGTGCCAGCAGCCCGACAGGGAATCAGCCCCAGCATTTT.

This clone was observed once. The chain recombines TRBV18 with TRBJ2-2, with 10 positions matching TRBD1. Germline CDR1 reads KGHSH; CDR2 reads LQKENI. J was trimmed by 0 bases and V by 0 bases; bases with no gene match: 4. The CDR3 length is 18 residues. The CDR3 DNA is TGTGCCAGCTCACCACCGTTGGGGACAGGGGCGAACACCGGGGAGCTGTTTTTT. This translates into CASSPPLGTGANTGELFF.